This T cell receptor (beta chain) was identified in a study of blood T cells in healthy people across ages. In this sample, this clonotype turned up a few times. V was pared by 0 bases and J by 5 bases, with 6 bases between. Per the germline V gene, CDR1 is SGHDN and CDR2 is FVKESK. The CDR3 runs 13 residues. Primed by a sample-barcoded 5' primer and a J-beta primer mix, a second PCR proceeded for roughly 7 to 12 cycles. TCRdb recomputed calls from the 5' RACE reads with MiXCR, one row per CDR3 protein. The repertoire holds approximately 800,000 distinct CDR3 sequences, with about 53% as singletons. Sample: blood. This receptor was identified in a man at least 80 years old in good health. The chain links TRBV14 to TRBJ2-3, with D unclear. DNA for the CDR3: TGTGCCAGCAGCCAAGATATTGTAGATACGCAGTATTTT. As protein: CASSQDIVDTQYF.